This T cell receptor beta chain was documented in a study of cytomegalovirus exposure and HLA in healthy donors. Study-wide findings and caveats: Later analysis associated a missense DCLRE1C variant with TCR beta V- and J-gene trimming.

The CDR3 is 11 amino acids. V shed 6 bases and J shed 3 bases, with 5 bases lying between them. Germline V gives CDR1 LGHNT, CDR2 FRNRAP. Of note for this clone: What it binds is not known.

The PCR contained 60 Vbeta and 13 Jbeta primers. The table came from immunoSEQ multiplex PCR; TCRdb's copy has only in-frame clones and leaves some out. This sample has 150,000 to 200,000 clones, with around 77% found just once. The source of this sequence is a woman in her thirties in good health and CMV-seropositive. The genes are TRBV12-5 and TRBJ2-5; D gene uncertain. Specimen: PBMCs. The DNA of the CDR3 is TGTGCTAGTGGATTAGAAGAGACCCAGTACTTC. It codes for CASGLEETQYF.